This T cell receptor (beta chain) appears in the sequencing data of a study of T cell responses to AZD1222 COVID-19 vaccine. Study information: Second-dose recipients at about 4 or about 12 weeks were treated as one pooled group. Study conclusions and caveats: Two doses of AZD1222 preceded a rise in Spike-specific TCR breadth and depth.

On this clone: Its antigen is undetermined.

Only in-frame clones appear in the TCRdb table, and some are missing; sequencing was by immunoSEQ multiplex PCR. The sample holds 90,000 to 130,000 clones, just under 95% seen once. The sample here was peripheral blood, taken on day 0 of AZD1222 vaccination. This clonotype was obtained from an adult in good health.

The CDR3 bases are TGTGCCAGCAGTTCCCCCACGGTCAGGCAGGGGTCTGCTAACTATGGCTACACCTTC. Translation: CASSSPTVRQGSANYGYTF. The J gene is TRBJ1-2, the V gene TRBV28; D is possibly TRBD1 (6 bases). Trimming pared 4 bases from V and 0 bases from J, leaving 24 bases between. CDR1 is MDHEN and CDR2 is SYDVKM in the germline V gene. This CDR3 comprises 19 residues.